This T cell receptor beta chain was sequenced for a study of beta chain features in type 1 diabetes. Study-wide results and caveats: Moderately but significantly shorter TCRB CDR3s were found in Type 1 diabetes patients in all four CD4+ subsets. The study found fewer insertions and more deletions at VDJ junctions in type 1 diabetes patients.

Points on this clone: Its antigen remains unidentified.

The CDR3 consists of 15 residues. Trimming took off 4 bases at V and 3 bases at J, with 10 bases between the two ends. Expressed TCRB transcripts were sequenced, since all the RNA that had been isolated was reverse transcribed. Approximately 4 million reads was the average for naive, central memory and regulatory T cell samples. Sequenced by immunoSEQ multiplex PCR; TCRdb stores in-frame clones only, minus some. The data show around 500,000 clones, roughly 30% seen once. Sorted populations all had greater than 98% purity. The receptor comes from a young man in good health. This chain connects TRBV23-1 to TRBJ2-6; D is undetermined. TRBV23-1 is an open reading frame, and its role is uncertain. Material for sequencing was naive CD4+ T cells from blood. DNA for the CDR3: TGCGCCAGCAGTCCCCTTTCTCGTGGGGCCAACGTCCTGACTTTC. It translates to CASSPLSRGANVLTF.